These 24 T cell receptor beta chains share one sample of origin, sequenced in a study of regulatory T cells in long-lasting Graves disease. Time point denoted: newly diagnosed GD, antithyroid drugs for less than 3 months. RNA from PBMCs was the source of the TCR library. Arm-PCR with iRepertoire HTBI primers amplified the CDR3 regions for these TCR beta libraries. TCRdb re-derived calls from the multiplex PCR reads in MiXCR, one entry per CDR3 protein. The sample shows more than 300,000 distinct CDR3 sequences, around a sixth of them seen only once. The sequences come from peripheral blood mononuclear cells (PBMCs), collected at new diagnosis, from a patient treated with antithyroid drugs. The receptor source for this set is a female donor with Graves disease.

This clonotype has a count of ten or more. This chain links TRBV2 with TRBJ1-4; D ambiguous. Trimming removed 0 bases at V and 8 bases at J, with 7 bases between. This CDR3 is built from 13 residues. Per the germline V gene, CDR1 is SNHLY and CDR2 is FYNNEI. CDR3 residues: CASSEALREKLFF. The CDR3 DNA reads as TGTGCCAGCAGTGAAGCGCTTCGAGAAAAACTGTTTTTT. The whole variable domain, filled in from reference TRBV2 and TRBJ1-4, reads EPEVTQTPSHQVTQMGQEVILRCVPISNHLYFYWYRQILGQKVEFLVSFYNNEISEKSEIFDDQFSVERPDGSNFTLKIRSTKLEDSAMYFCASSEALREKLFFGSGTQLSVL.

This clonotype was seen at least ten times. The chain employs TRBV12-3 or TRBV12-4 and TRBJ2-2, with 8 bases lining up with TRBD1. V lost 6 bases to trimming and J lost 1 base; unmatched junction nucleotides: 16. The CDR3 has 19 residues. CDR3 amino acids: CASSPDRGGSFKNTGELFF. DNA of the CDR3: TGTGCCAGCAGCCCAGACAGGGGTGGAAGTTTTAAGAACACCGGGGAGCTGTTTTTT.

Many counts were recorded for this clonotype. The V gene is TRBV4-1, the J gene TRBJ1-6; TRBD1 matches 9 bases. This CDR3 has 16 amino acids. V was pared by 7 bases and J by 6 bases, with 10 bases of the junction left unmatched. CDR1 is MGHRA, CDR2 YSYEKL, per germline. The CDR3 region has the DNA TGCGCCAGCAACCCCCGGGTGACAGGGGGTAATTCACCCCTCCACTTT. It is translated as CASNPRVTGGNSPLHF.

This clonotype was observed at least ten times. V is TRBV7-2 and J is TRBJ2-3; 9 nucleotides line up with TRBD1. The CDR3 extends over 17 amino acids. J lost 4 bases, V lost 2 bases, and 10 bases had no gene match. Germline CDR1 reads SGHTA; CDR2 reads FQGNSA. The CDR3 DNA sequence: TGTGCCAGCAGCTTATACGTTCGTACAGGGGGCGCAGATACGCAGTATTTT. Translation gives CASSLYVRTGGADTQYF. The whole variable domain, filled in from reference TRBV7-2 and TRBJ2-3, reads GAGVSQSPSNKVTEKGKDVELRCDPISGHTALYWYRQSLGQGLEFLIYFQGNSAPDKSGLPSDRFSAERTGGSVSTLTIQRTQQEDSAVYLCASSLYVRTGGADTQYFGPGTRLTVL.

V and J are TRBV6-5 and TRBJ2-5; D may correspond to TRBD1 or TRBD2 (5 bases each). The CDR3 runs to 21 residues. Germline CDR1 is MNHEY and CDR2 is SVGAGI. The V end lost 1 base, the J end lost 4 bases, and 31 bases lay between the germline ends. CDR3 region: CASSYLAPRWGYGTQGETQYF. The CDR3 bases are TGTGCCAGCAGTTACTTGGCGCCAAGGTGGGGTTACGGGACCCAAGGAGAGACCCAGTACTTC.

This clonotype was counted at least ten times. The chain combines TRBV29-1 with TRBJ2-1; possibly TRBD1 for D (5 bases). Germline lookup yields CDR1 SQVTM and CDR2 ANQGSEA. V was pared by 7 bases and J by 9 bases, with 16 bases between. This CDR3 is 12 amino acids long. CDR3 sequence: CSGQRQRSEQFF. CDR3 sequence (DNA): TGCAGCGGACAGCGACAGAGGAGTGAGCAGTTCTTC.

The table lists this clonotype with many counts. The V and J genes are TRBV6-2 or TRBV6-3 and TRBJ2-7; D is undetermined. Per the germline V gene, CDR1 is MNHEY and CDR2 is SVGEGT. The CDR3 consists of 11 residues. V lost 8 bases and J 6 bases, leaving 11 bases between the germline ends. CDR3 in amino acids: CASARVAEQYF. CDR3 DNA sequence: TGTGCCAGCGCACGGGTTGCCGAGCAGTACTTC.

This clonotype was seen ten or more times. The rearrangement uses TRBV10-3 and TRBJ1-1, with no clear D. Germline CDR1 and CDR2: ENHRY and SYGVKD. V dropped 7 bases and J dropped 4 bases, with 16 bases sitting between them. The CDR3 is 14 residues long. The CDR3 loop reads CAINVDITGTEAFF. The CDR3 coding sequence is TGTGCCATCAACGTCGACATTACCGGCACTGAAGCTTTCTTT.

Many counts were recorded for this clonotype. The gene calls are TRBV11-2 and TRBJ2-5, with D possibly TRBD1 on 6 matching bases. The V end lost 5 bases, the J end lost 7 bases, and 23 bases lay between the germline ends. CDR1 and CDR2 from the germline V gene are SGHAT and FQNNGV. CDR3 length: 16 residues. CDR3 DNA: TGTGCCAGCAGCCAACCGGGACACCGTCCCTCGCCGACCCAGTACTTC. Protein product: CASSQPGHRPSPTQYF.

Regarding this clonotype: This may arise from a read error, as a much more abundant clone is one base away. This CDR3 fails to terminate in the conserved phenylalanine or tryptophan, so it likely reflects a read error. The chain employs TRBV6-2 or TRBV6-3 and TRBJ1-2; D uncertain. CDR1 is MNHEY, CDR2 SVGEGT, per germline. This CDR3 comprises 12 residues. With 5 bases removed from V and 7 bases from J, the gap between germline ends came to 11 bases. The CDR3 reads CASSEEGRGYTS. The DNA for the CDR3 is TGTGCCAGCAGTGAAGAGGGTCGTGGCTACACCTCC.

At least ten counts were recorded for this clonotype. The CDR3 DNA follows: TGTGCCAGCAGCTTATTACAGAGCTCTGGAAACACCATATATTTT. It encodes CASSLLQSSGNTIYF. This chain connects TRBV5-4 to TRBJ1-3; D unresolved. The CDR3 runs 15 residues. The V end lost 2 bases, the J end lost 0 bases, and 9 bases lay between the germline ends. Germline V lookup: CDR1 SGHNT, CDR2 YYREEE (reference sequence). The complete variable domain, with remaining parts taken from reference TRBV5-4 and TRBJ1-3, reads ETGVTQSPTHLIKTRGQQVTLRCSSQSGHNTVSWYQQALGQGPQFIFQYYREEENGRGNFPPRFSGLQFPNYSSELNVNALELDDSALYLCASSLLQSSGNTIYFGEGSWLTVV.

The CDR3 region has the DNA TGTGCCAGCACTCGGGACGACCAAGAGACCCAGTACTTC. Translation gives CASTRDDQETQYF. The chain joins TRBV6-1 to TRBJ2-1; D possibly matches TRBD1 or TRBD2 (5 bases each). The J call could be wrong; TRBJ2-5 is a better fit for the DNA end. CDR3 length equals 13 residues. In germline, CDR1 is MNHNS, CDR2 SASEGT.

The V call is TRBV7-9, the J call TRBJ1-2; D gene ambiguous. The CDR3 is 13 amino acids. V was clipped by 3 bases and J by 4 bases, with 9 bases between them. The germline CDR1 and CDR2 sequences are SEHNR and FQNEAQ (reference sequence). CDR3 region: CASSLSEIYGYTF. As DNA, the CDR3 is TGTGCCAGCAGCTTGTCAGAAATCTATGGCTACACCTTC.

This rearrangement joins TRBV29-1 to TRBJ1-2; D is unclear. Trimming removed 0 bases at V and 3 bases at J, with 11 bases between. Germline V CDR1 and CDR2: SQVTM, ANQGSEA. The CDR3 is made up of 14 amino acids. The CDR3 DNA is TGCAGCGTTGAAGATCTGAAAAGTGACTATGGCTACACCTTC. Its translation is CSVEDLKSDYGYTF.

The sample holds many counts of this clonotype. The chain couples TRBV12-3 or TRBV12-4 to TRBJ1-2; the D is unclear. V lost 0 bases to trimming and J lost 6 bases, with 2 bases between them. The CDR3 is made up of 11 amino acids. The CDR3 loop is CASSLADGYTF. The CDR3, as DNA: TGTGCCAGCAGTTTAGCGGATGGCTACACCTTC.

This clonotype was found a few times. The chain joins TRBV19 to TRBJ1-3; 7 nucleotides line up with TRBD1. Germline trimming cut 6 bases from V and 3 bases from J; bases unmatched to any gene: 5. Germline V gives CDR1 LNHDA, CDR2 SQIVND (reference sequence). This CDR3 spans 14 amino acids. Here the CDR3 DNA reads TGTGCCAGTAGGGACGACAGGGTTGGAAACACCATATATTTT. Translated: CASRDDRVGNTIYF.

Only a few counts were recorded for this clonotype. The chain has TRBV9 and TRBJ1-6; 7 bases fit TRBD1. Germline-derived CDR1 and CDR2 are SGDLS and YYNGEE. The length of the CDR3 is 13 residues. Germline trimming cut 7 bases from V and 7 bases from J; bases unmatched to any gene: 5. CDR3 amino acids: CASRTGPNSPLHF. The CDR3, as DNA: TGTGCCAGCCGGACAGGACCAAATTCACCCCTCCACTTT.

This clonotype was seen at least ten times. The rearrangement uses TRBV20-1 and TRBJ1-6, with D possibly being TRBD1 (6 bases). The CDR3 has 16 amino acids. Germline lookup yields CDR1 DFQATT and CDR2 SNEGSKA (reference sequence). The V gene lost 0 bases and the J gene lost 0 bases, with 9 bases spanning the gap. CDR3 nucleotide sequence: TGCAGTGCTAGAGAAGGGGGGAGCTCCTATAATTCACCCCTCCACTTT. Translated: CSAREGGSSYNSPLHF.

There are many counts of this clonotype. This sequence joins TRBV7-3 and TRBJ1-1; the D gene is possibly TRBD1 (5 bases). CDR1 SGHTA and CDR2 FQGTGA come from the germline V gene. Trimming left V 0 bases short and J 11 bases short, with 13 bases between. This CDR3 contains 13 residues. This chain's CDR3 is CASSLTDSREAFF. CDR3 DNA: TGTGCCAGCAGCTTAACCGACAGCCGCGAGGCTTTCTTT.

This clonotype appeared a few times. The rearrangement links TRBV18 to TRBJ2-7; D gene unclear. V lost 0 bases to trimming and J lost 1 base, with 10 bases between them. In germline, CDR1 is KGHSH, CDR2 LQKENI. The CDR3 extends over 15 amino acids. The DNA of the CDR3 is TGTGCCAGCTCACCACCGGGTCCCTTTTCCTACGAGCAGTACTTC. It encodes CASSPPGPFSYEQYF. Drawing the rest from reference TRBV18 and TRBJ2-7, the complete variable domain is NAGVMQNPRHLVRRRGQEARLRCSPMKGHSHVYWYRQLPEEGLKFMVYLQKENIIDESGMPKERFSAEFPKEGPSILRIQQVVRGDSAAYFCASSPPGPFSYEQYFGPGTRLTVT.

This clonotype was found a few times. The rearrangement links TRBV29-1 to TRBJ2-1, with unresolved D. The CDR3 contains 11 residues. V lost 7 bases and J lost 7, with 11 bases in between. From germline, CDR1 is SQVTM and CDR2 ANQGSEA. The CDR3 loop reads CSAFSENEQFF. The CDR3 DNA reads as TGCAGCGCCTTCTCGGAAAATGAGCAGTTCTTC.

The V gene is TRBV4-2, the J gene TRBJ2-7; 8 bases match TRBD2. Germline-derived CDR1 and CDR2 are LGHNA and YNFKEQ. The CDR3 sequence is 16 residues long. Unmatched junction bases numbered 7, after V lost 0 bases and J lost 3 bases. DNA for the CDR3: TGTGCCAGCAGCCAAGACGAGGGACTAGTTTACTACGAGCAGTACTTC. It translates to CASSQDEGLVYYEQYF.

On this clonotype: It is likely a read error: a sequence one base away is far more abundant. The chain joins TRBV7-2 to TRBJ1-1; 9 bases align to TRBD1. Looked up from germline, CDR1 is SGHTA and CDR2 is FQGNSA. The CDR3 covers 16 residues. The CDR3 DNA follows: TGTGCCTGCAGTCAGGGGCCGGGACAGGGGAACACTGAAGCTTTCTTT. This sequence encodes CACSQGPGQGNTEAFF.

This clonotype came up many times. This chain uses TRBV28 with TRBJ1-2, with 10 bases matching TRBD1. The germline V gene has CDR1 MDHEN and CDR2 SYDVKM. CDR3 length equals 17 residues. Trimming cost V 4 bases and J 4 bases; bases outside gene matches: 12. This CDR3 is CASSSGTGVGRIYGYTF. CDR3 in DNA: TGTGCCAGCAGTTCCGGGACAGGGGTGGGAAGGATCTATGGCTACACCTTC.